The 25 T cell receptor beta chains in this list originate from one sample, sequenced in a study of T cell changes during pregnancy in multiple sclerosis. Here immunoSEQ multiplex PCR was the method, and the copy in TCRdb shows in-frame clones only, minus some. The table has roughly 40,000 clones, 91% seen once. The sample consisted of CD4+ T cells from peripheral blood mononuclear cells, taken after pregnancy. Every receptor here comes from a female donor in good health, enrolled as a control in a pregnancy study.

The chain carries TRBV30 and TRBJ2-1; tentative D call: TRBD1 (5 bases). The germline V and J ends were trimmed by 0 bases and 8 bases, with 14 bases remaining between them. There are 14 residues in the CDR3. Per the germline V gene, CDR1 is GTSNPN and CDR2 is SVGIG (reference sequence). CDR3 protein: CAWSVLGTRDEQFF. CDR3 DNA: TGTGCCTGGAGTGTATTAGGAACCAGGGATGAGCAGTTCTTC.

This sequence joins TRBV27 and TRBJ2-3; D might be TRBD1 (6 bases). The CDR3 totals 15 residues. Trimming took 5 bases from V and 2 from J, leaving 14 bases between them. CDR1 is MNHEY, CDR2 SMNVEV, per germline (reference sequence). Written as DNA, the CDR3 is TGTGCCAGCAGTCCCAGACAGGTCTTCACAGATACGCAGTATTTT. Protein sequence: CASSPRQVFTDTQYF.

CDR3 nucleotides: TGTGCCAGCAGTTTCCCAGGGTCACCCCTCCACTTT. Translating gives CASSFPGSPLHF. J is TRBJ1-6 and V is TRBV27; D possibly corresponds to TRBD1 (5 bases). CDR3 length equals 12 residues. Germline values: CDR1 MNHEY, CDR2 SMNVEV (reference sequence). Trimming left V 3 bases short and J 10 bases short, with 7 bases between.

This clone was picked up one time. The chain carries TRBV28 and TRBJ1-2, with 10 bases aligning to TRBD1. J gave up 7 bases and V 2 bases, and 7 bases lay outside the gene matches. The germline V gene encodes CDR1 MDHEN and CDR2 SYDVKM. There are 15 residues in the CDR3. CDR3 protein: CASSLEGQGMSGYTF. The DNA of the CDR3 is TGTGCCAGCAGTTTAGAGGGACAGGGGATGAGTGGCTACACCTTC.

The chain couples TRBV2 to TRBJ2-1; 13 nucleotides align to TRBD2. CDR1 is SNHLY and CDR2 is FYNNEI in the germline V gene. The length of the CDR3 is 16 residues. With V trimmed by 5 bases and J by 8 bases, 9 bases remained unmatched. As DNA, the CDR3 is TGTGCCAGCAGTCTCGATAAGACTAGCGGGAGGCATGAGCAGTTCTTC. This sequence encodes CASSLDKTSGRHEQFF.

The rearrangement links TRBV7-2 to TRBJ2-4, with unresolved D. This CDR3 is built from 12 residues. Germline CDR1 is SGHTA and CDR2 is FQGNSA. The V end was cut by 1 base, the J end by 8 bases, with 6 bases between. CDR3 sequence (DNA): TGTGCCAGCAGCTTAGGCACGGACATTCAGTACTTC. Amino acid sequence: CASSLGTDIQYF.

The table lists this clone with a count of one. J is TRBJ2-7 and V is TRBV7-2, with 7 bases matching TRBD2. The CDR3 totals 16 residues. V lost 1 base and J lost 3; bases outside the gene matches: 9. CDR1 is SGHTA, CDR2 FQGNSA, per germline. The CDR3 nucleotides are TGTGCCAGCAGCTTAGAAGCGGGACGAAGCGTCTACGAGCAGTACTTC. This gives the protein CASSLEAGRSVYEQYF.

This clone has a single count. DNA for the CDR3: TGTGCCAGCAGCGACAGGGGGCCATGGCGGGGAAACATTCAGTACTTC. This codes for CASSDRGPWRGNIQYF. The chain has TRBV27 and TRBJ2-4; 10 positions match TRBD1. The V gene's germline CDR1 is MNHEY and CDR2 SMNVEV (reference sequence). This CDR3 has 16 amino acids. V shed 6 bases and J 6 bases; nucleotides not matched to a gene: 11.

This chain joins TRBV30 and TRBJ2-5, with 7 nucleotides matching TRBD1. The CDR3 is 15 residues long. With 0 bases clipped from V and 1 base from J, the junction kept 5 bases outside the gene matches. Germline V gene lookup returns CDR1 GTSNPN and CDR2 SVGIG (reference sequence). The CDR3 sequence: CAWSVGAGGQETQYF. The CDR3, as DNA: TGTGCCTGGAGTGTAGGGGCAGGGGGCCAAGAGACCCAGTACTTC.

CDR3 sequence reads: CASSRPGLSTDTQYF. DNA of the CDR3: TGTGCCAGCTCACGACCGGGACTGAGCACAGATACGCAGTATTTT. This sequence joins TRBV18 and TRBJ2-3; possibly TRBD2 for D (6 bases). The CDR3 spans 15 residues. CDR1 KGHSH and CDR2 LQKENI come from the germline V gene. Trimming stripped 4 bases from V and 0 bases from J, with 11 bases between.

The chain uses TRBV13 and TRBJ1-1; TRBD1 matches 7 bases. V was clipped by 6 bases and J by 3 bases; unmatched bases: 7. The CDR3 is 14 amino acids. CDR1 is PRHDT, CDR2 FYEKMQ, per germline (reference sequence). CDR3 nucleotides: TGTGCCAGCAGGCCGCAGGGGGGAGACACTGAAGCTTTCTTT. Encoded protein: CASRPQGGDTEAFF. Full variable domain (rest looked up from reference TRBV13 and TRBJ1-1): AAGVIQSPRHLIKEKRETATLKCYPIPRHDTVYWYQQGPGQDPQFLISFYEKMQSDKGSIPDRFSAQQFSDYHSELNMSSLELGDSALYFCASRPQGGDTEAFFGQGTRLTVV.

Here the CDR3 DNA reads TGTGCCAGTACCGGGACTACCAAGAATGAGCAGTTCTTC. As protein: CASTGTTKNEQFF. The J gene is TRBJ2-1, the V gene TRBV19; 7 bases match TRBD2. The CDR3 has 13 residues. The V and J ends lost 7 bases and 7 bases, in that order; junction bases with no gene match: 7. Germline CDR1 is LNHDA and CDR2 is SQIVND (reference sequence). The complete variable domain, with remaining parts taken from reference TRBV19 and TRBJ2-1, reads DGGITQSPKYLFRKEGQNVTLSCEQNLNHDAMYWYRQDPGQGLRLIYYSQIVNDFQKGDIAEGYSVSREKKESFPLTVTSAQKNPTAFYLCASTGTTKNEQFFGPGTRLTVL.

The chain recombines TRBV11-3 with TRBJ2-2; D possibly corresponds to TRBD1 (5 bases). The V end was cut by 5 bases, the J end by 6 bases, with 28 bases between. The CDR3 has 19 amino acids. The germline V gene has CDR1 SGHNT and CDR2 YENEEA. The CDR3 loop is CASSQGLGKRTGLAGELFF. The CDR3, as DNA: TGTGCCAGCAGCCAGGGCCTAGGGAAACGGACGGGCCTGGCCGGGGAGCTGTTTTTT.

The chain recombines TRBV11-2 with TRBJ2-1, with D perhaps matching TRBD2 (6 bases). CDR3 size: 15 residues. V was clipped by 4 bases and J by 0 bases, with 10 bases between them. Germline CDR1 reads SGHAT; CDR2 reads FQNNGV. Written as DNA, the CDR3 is TGTGCCAGCAGCTCGTGGACTAACTCCTACAATGAGCAGTTCTTC. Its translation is CASSSWTNSYNEQFF. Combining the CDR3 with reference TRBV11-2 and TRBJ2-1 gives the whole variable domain EAGVAQSPRYKIIEKRQSVAFWCNPISGHATLYWYQQILGQGPKLLIQFQNNGVVDDSQLPKDRFSAERLKGVDSTLKIQPAKLEDSAVYLCASSSWTNSYNEQFFGPGTRLTVL.

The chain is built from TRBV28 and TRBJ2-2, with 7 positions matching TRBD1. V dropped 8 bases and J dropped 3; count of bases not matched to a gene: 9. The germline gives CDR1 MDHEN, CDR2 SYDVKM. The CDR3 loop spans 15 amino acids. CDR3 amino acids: CASRTDRVYTGELFF. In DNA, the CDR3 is TGTGCCAGCCGAACCGACAGGGTGTACACCGGGGAGCTGTTTTTT.

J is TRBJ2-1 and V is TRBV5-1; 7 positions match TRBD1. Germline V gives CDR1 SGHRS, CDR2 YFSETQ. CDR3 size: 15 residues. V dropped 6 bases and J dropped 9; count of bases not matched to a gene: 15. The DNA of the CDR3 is TGCGCCAGCACCCAGGGGGTAGGAAAGGAAGGTGAGCAGTTCTTC. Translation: CASTQGVGKEGEQFF.

The chain's CDR3 is CASSLWGQGYSGNTIYF. The CDR3 DNA is TGTGCCAGCAGTTTATGGGGACAGGGGTACTCTGGAAACACCATATATTTT. The chain uses TRBV27 and TRBJ1-3; 10 nucleotides line up with TRBD1. The V segment lost 1 base and the J segment 0 bases; nucleotides outside the gene matches: 3. This CDR3 is 17 amino acids long. The germline V gene has CDR1 MNHEY and CDR2 SMNVEV (reference sequence).

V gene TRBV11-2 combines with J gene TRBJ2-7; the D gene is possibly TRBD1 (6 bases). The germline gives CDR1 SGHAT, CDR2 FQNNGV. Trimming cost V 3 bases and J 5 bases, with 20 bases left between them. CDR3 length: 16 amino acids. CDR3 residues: CASSFHRQVPSDEQYF. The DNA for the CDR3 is TGTGCCAGCAGCTTCCATAGACAGGTACCTTCCGACGAGCAGTACTTC.

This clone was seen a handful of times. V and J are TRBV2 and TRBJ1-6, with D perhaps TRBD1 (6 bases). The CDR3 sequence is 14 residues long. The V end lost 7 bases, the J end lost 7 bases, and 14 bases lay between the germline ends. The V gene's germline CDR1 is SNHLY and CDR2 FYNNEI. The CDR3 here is CASMGGGYNSPLHF. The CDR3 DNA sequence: TGTGCCAGCATGGGAGGGGGTTACAATTCACCCCTCCACTTT.

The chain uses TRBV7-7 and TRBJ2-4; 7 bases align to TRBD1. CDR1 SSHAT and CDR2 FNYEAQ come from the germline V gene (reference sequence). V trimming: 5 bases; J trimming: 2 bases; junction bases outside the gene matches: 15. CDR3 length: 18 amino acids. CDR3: CASSLGLGKGASKNIQYF. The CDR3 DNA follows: TGTGCCAGCAGCCTAGGGCTTGGGAAGGGGGCCTCCAAAAACATTCAGTACTTC.

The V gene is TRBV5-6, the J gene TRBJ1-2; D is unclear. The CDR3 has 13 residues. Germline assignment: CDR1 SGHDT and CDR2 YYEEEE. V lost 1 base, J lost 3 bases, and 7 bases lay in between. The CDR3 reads CASSLSGYYGYTF. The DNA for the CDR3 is TGTGCCAGCAGCTTGTCGGGATACTATGGCTACACCTTC.

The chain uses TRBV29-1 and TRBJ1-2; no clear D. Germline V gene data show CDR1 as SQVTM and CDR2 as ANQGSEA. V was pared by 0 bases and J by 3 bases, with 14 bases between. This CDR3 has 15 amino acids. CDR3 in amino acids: CSVEDRRGFHYGYTF. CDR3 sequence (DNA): TGCAGCGTTGAAGACCGAAGAGGGTTCCACTATGGCTACACCTTC.

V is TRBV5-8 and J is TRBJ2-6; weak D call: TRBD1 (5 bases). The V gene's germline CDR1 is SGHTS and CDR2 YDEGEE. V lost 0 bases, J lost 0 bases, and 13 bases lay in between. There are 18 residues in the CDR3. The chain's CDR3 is CASSLETDKISGANVLTF. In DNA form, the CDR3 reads TGTGCCAGCAGCTTGGAGACAGACAAGATCTCTGGGGCCAACGTCCTGACTTTC.

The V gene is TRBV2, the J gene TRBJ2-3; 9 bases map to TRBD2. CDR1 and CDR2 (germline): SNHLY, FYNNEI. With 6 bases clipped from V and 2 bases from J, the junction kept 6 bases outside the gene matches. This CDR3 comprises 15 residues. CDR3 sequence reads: CASRRASGDTDTQYF. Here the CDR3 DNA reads TGTGCCAGCAGGCGGGCTAGCGGGGACACAGATACGCAGTATTTT. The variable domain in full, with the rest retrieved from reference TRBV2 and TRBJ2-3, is EPEVTQTPSHQVTQMGQEVILRCVPISNHLYFYWYRQILGQKVEFLVSFYNNEISEKSEIFDDQFSVERPDGSNFTLKIRSTKLEDSAMYFCASRRASGDTDTQYFGPGTRLTVL.

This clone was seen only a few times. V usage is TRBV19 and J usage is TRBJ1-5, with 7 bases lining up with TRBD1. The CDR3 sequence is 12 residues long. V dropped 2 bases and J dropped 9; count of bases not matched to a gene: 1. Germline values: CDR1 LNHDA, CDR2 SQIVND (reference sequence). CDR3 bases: TGTGCCAGTAGTATAAGGACAGGGCCCCAGCATTTT. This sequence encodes CASSIRTGPQHF.